This record covers a single T cell receptor (beta chain). Its antigen is unidentified. V dropped 7 bases and J dropped 4 bases, with 11 bases sitting between them. Germline V gene lookup returns CDR1 MDHEN and CDR2 SYDVKM. CDR3 length: 14 amino acids. The data belong to a study of T cell responses to AZD1222 COVID-19 vaccine. General study points: Baseline serostatus was positive in only six or seven AZD1222 recipients. The donor cohort was predominantly white British with a female majority, and clonal diversity may have been underestimated. Regions left unmutated in variants are reportedly the target of nearly half of spike-specific TCRs. Two AZD1222 doses significantly raised spike-specific TCR breadth and depth over controls.

Clones were sequenced by immunoSEQ multiplex PCR, and TCRdb holds only the in-frame ones, with some missing. This sample has some 100,000 clones, with less than 95% found just once. This specimen consisted of peripheral blood, obtained on day 0 of AZD1222 vaccination. The origin of this receptor is an adult in good health. The rearrangement links TRBV28 to TRBJ1-6; tentatively, D is TRBD1 (5 bases). CDR3 DNA: TGTGCCAGCATCCCCAGGGATTATAATTCACCCCTCCACTTT. Residues: CASIPRDYNSPLHF.